This TCR beta chain was recorded in a study of shared clonotypes between healthy human individuals. Regarding the study as a whole: The study found lower generation probabilities in non-shared clonotypes than in those shared by all four donors.

The germline gives CDR1 SGHTA, CDR2 FQGNSA. The CDR3 loop spans 16 amino acids. V was cut by 0 bases and J by 1 base, with 10 bases left in between. As concerns this clone: Its antigen is unknown.

Those who donated were healthy HIV-negative adults, with no recent acute infections or vaccinations reported. A CD45RA-negative memory subset and a CD45RA+ naive subset were separated from the CD4+ cells. The repertoire was sequenced with immunoSEQ multiplex PCR; TCRdb's copy has only in-frame clones and lacks some. The sample has 2 million to 2.5 million clones; roughly 90% are singletons. This TCR was recovered from a man younger than 35 in good health. Some clones in this sample may be carry-over from other donors' samples. What was sequenced was naive CD4+ T cells from PBMCs. Indicated subset: CD45RA+ positively selected. The V gene is TRBV7-2, the J gene TRBJ1-5, with no clear D. CDR3 sequence: CASSLARGWSNQPQHF. CDR3 sequence (DNA): TGTGCCAGCAGCTTAGCGAGAGGATGGAGCAATCAGCCCCAGCATTTT.